The 30 T cell receptor beta chains given below trace back to one sample, sequenced in a study of shared clonotypes between healthy human individuals. TCRdb's copy holds only in-frame clones and misses some; the assay was immunoSEQ multiplex PCR. This table holds hundreds of thousands of clones, roughly 98% found once. CD45RO-negative, CCR7-positively selected cells formed the naive CD8 fraction, excluding terminally differentiated effector memory CD45RA+ cells. Source material: naive CD8+ T cells sorted from blood. The origin of the receptors is a man under 40 in good health.

The chain combines TRBV19 with TRBJ2-3, with D possibly being TRBD2 (5 bases). Germline V gene data show CDR1 as LNHDA and CDR2 as SQIVND (reference sequence). Trimming took off 2 bases at V and 6 bases at J, with 6 bases between the two ends. CDR3 length: 12 residues. CDR3 coding DNA: TGTGCCAGTAGTATAAGGAGGGATACGCAGTATTTT. Translated, it gives CASSIRRDTQYF.

The chain couples TRBV9 to TRBJ2-7; D gene uncertain. Deletions cut 0 bases from V and 0 bases from J, with 13 bases between. Germline CDR1 is SGDLS and CDR2 is YYNGEE. This CDR3 comprises 16 residues. CDR3: CASSVEARSSSYEQYF. The CDR3 DNA reads as TGTGCCAGCAGCGTAGAGGCTAGGAGTAGCTCCTACGAGCAGTACTTC.

The CDR3 spells CASTPGGTGRGYTF. In DNA, the CDR3 is TGTGCCAGTACCCCGGGGGGGACAGGGAGAGGCTACACCTTC. The gene calls are TRBV19 and TRBJ1-2; 9 bases map to TRBD1. In germline, CDR1 is LNHDA, CDR2 SQIVND (reference sequence). Trimming cost V 7 bases and J 8 bases; bases outside gene matches: 11. This CDR3 contains 14 residues.

CDR3 bases: TGTGCCAGCAGCTTAGGCGTAAATCAGCCCCAGCATTTT. Translating gives CASSLGVNQPQHF. V usage is TRBV11-2 and J usage is TRBJ1-5, with D unresolved. V was pared by 1 base and J by 4 bases, with 5 bases between. The germline V gene encodes CDR1 SGHAT and CDR2 FQNNGV. The CDR3 loop spans 13 amino acids.

The genes are TRBV2 and TRBJ2-3; D is perhaps TRBD2 (7 bases). Per germline, CDR1 SNHLY and CDR2 FYNNEI. Trimming removed 7 bases at V and 0 bases at J, with 14 bases between. The CDR3 loop spans 15 amino acids. The CDR3 is CASKTEGGSTDTQYF. The DNA of the CDR3 is TGTGCCAGCAAGACGGAGGGGGGGAGCACAGATACGCAGTATTTT.

The genes are TRBV7-2 and TRBJ2-7; possibly TRBD1 for D (6 bases). The V end lost 5 bases, the J end lost 2 bases, and 10 bases lay between the germline ends. Germline loops: CDR1 SGHTA, CDR2 FQGNSA. The CDR3 is 13 residues long. The CDR3 bases are TGTGCCAGCAGCCCCCAGGGGCCCTACGAGCAGTACTTC. Its protein is CASSPQGPYEQYF.

As for this clone: Additional DNA sequences in this sample encode the identical CDR3. The chain uses TRBV18 and TRBJ2-7; D is tentatively TRBD1 or TRBD2 (5 bases each). Germline CDR1 and CDR2: KGHSH and LQKENI. The CDR3 is 13 residues long. Trimming removed 0 bases at V and 3 bases at J, with 6 bases between. CDR3 loop: CASSPPGDYEQYF. The DNA for the CDR3 is TGTGCCAGCTCACCACCGGGGGACTACGAGCAGTACTTC.

CDR3 loop: CASSQGRGINEQYF. The CDR3 DNA sequence: TGTGCCAGCAGTCAGGGCAGGGGGATCAACGAGCAGTACTTC. The chain employs TRBV27 and TRBJ2-7, with 7 bases matching TRBD1. The ends lost 5 bases at V and 5 bases at J; junction bases unmatched: 9. The CDR3 extends over 14 amino acids. The germline gives CDR1 MNHEY, CDR2 SMNVEV (reference sequence).

This chain joins TRBV18 and TRBJ2-7; D may be TRBD2 (6 bases). The CDR3 loop spans 16 amino acids. V was shortened by 2 bases and J by 0 bases, with 14 bases between the two germline ends. Per the germline V gene, CDR1 is KGHSH and CDR2 is LQKENI. The CDR3 DNA reads as TGTGCCAGCTCACCAGGGCTAGGAGGGAGCTCCTACGAGCAGTACTTC. Translating it yields CASSPGLGGSSYEQYF.

The sample holds one count of this clone. CDR3 nucleotides: TGTGCCAGCAGCTCCCCGGGACCCCTCCACGAGCAGTACTTC. This sequence encodes CASSSPGPLHEQYF. The chain is built from TRBV7-9 and TRBJ2-7; D is perhaps TRBD1 or TRBD2 (5 bases each). CDR3 length: 14 amino acids. V shed 4 bases and J shed 5 bases, with 15 bases lying between them. The germline gives CDR1 SEHNR, CDR2 FQNEAQ (reference sequence).

V and J are TRBV6-6 and TRBJ2-5, with TRBD2 identical over 11 bases. J lost 4 bases, V lost 2 bases, and 6 bases had no gene match. The CDR3 length is 16 residues. Germline CDR1 reads MNHNY; CDR2 reads SVGAGI (reference sequence). The CDR3: CASSYASSGRRETQYF. In DNA form, the CDR3 reads TGTGCCAGCAGTTACGCTTCTAGCGGGAGGAGAGAGACCCAGTACTTC.

The V and J genes are TRBV11-1 and TRBJ2-3; no reliable D call. CDR1 is SGHAT and CDR2 is FQDESV in the germline V gene (reference sequence). V was cut by 4 bases and J by 2 bases, with 7 bases left in between. The CDR3 sequence is 13 residues long. The CDR3 nucleotides are TGTGCCAGCAGCTCTCATAACACAGATACGCAGTATTTT. It encodes CASSSHNTDTQYF.

The chain has TRBV5-1 and TRBJ2-2; no firm D call. The CDR3 consists of 14 residues. Trimming shortened V by 1 base and J by 1 base, and 5 bases separated the two germline ends. Per germline, CDR1 SGHRS and CDR2 YFSETQ. The CDR3 region has the DNA TGCGCCAGCAGCTTGCGCAGGAACACCGGGGAGCTGTTTTTT. Translation: CASSLRRNTGELFF.

This chain links TRBV29-1 with TRBJ2-5, with TRBD1 matching over 9 bases. Germline assignment: CDR1 SQVTM and CDR2 ANQGSEA. Unmatched junction bases numbered 5, after V lost 4 bases and J lost 5 bases. CDR3 size: 13 residues. Here the CDR3 DNA reads TGCAGCGTTGTGGGACAGGGCGGGGAGACCCAGTACTTC. Its protein product is CSVVGQGGETQYF.

The chain uses TRBV7-9 and TRBJ2-1; 16 positions match TRBD2. CDR1 is SEHNR, CDR2 FQNEAQ, per germline (reference sequence). This CDR3 has 19 amino acids. V shed 5 bases, J shed 7 bases, and the junction held 14 bases outside the gene matches. The CDR3 protein is CASSPVGTSGRAERNEQFF. For the CDR3, the DNA is TGTGCCAGCAGCCCCGTCGGGACTAGCGGGAGGGCCGAAAGGAATGAGCAGTTCTTC.

The J gene is TRBJ1-4, the V gene TRBV28; 7 bases align to TRBD1. The CDR3 length is 14 residues. CDR1 MDHEN and CDR2 SYDVKM come from the germline V gene. After removal of 3 bases from V and 8 bases from J, the junction contained 6 bases not matched to a gene. The CDR3 sequence is CASSLTGSYEKLFF. The CDR3 bases are TGTGCCAGCAGTTTGACAGGGTCCTACGAAAAACTGTTTTTT.

This chain links TRBV14 with TRBJ1-2, with D possibly TRBD1 on 6 matching bases. Trimming removed 0 bases at V and 4 bases at J, with 15 bases between. The CDR3 consists of 16 residues. Germline V gene lookup returns CDR1 SGHDN and CDR2 FVKESK. The CDR3 sequence: CASSQEVRGRSYGYTF. The DNA for the CDR3 is TGTGCCAGCAGCCAAGAAGTCCGGGGGCGCAGCTATGGCTACACCTTC.

This chain connects TRBV4-2 to TRBJ2-1, with 10 positions matching TRBD2. The CDR3 totals 17 residues. Germline CDR1 is LGHNA and CDR2 is YNFKEQ. J lost 3 bases, V lost 4 bases, and 9 bases had no gene match. CDR3 sequence: CASSPPGLAALYNEQFF. The DNA for the CDR3 is TGTGCCAGCAGCCCCCCCGGACTAGCGGCCCTCTACAATGAGCAGTTCTTC.

CDR3 sequence: CASSLGGRYEQYF. CDR3 DNA sequence: TGCGCCAGCAGCTTGGGGGGTCGGTACGAGCAGTACTTC. The rearrangement joins TRBV5-1 to TRBJ2-7; unclear D gene. With 0 bases removed from V and 4 bases from J, the gap between germline ends came to 8 bases. Germline CDR1 is SGHRS and CDR2 is YFSETQ. The CDR3 loop spans 13 amino acids.

The chain couples TRBV10-3 to TRBJ2-1; TRBD2 aligns across 7 bases. The CDR3 loop spans 12 amino acids. The V gene end was trimmed by 7 bases and the J gene end by 8 bases; junction bases not matched to a gene: 5. Germline CDR1 reads ENHRY; CDR2 reads SYGVKD. Here the CDR3 DNA reads TGTGCCATCACTGGCGGGAGTGATGAGCAGTTCTTC. It encodes CAITGGSDEQFF.

The genes are TRBV11-2 and TRBJ2-7; D might be TRBD1 (6 bases). The germline V and J ends were trimmed by 3 bases and 3 bases, with 12 bases remaining between them. Germline V gene sequence: CDR1 SGHAT, CDR2 FQNNGV. This CDR3 spans 14 amino acids. CDR3 DNA sequence: TGTGCCAGCAGCTTTTTTCGAGGGGGCTACGAGCAGTACTTC. Protein sequence: CASSFFRGGYEQYF.

The chain recombines TRBV27 with TRBJ2-1; 12 positions match TRBD1. V shed 0 bases, J shed 15 bases, and the junction held 15 bases outside the gene matches. Germline CDR1 reads MNHEY; CDR2 reads SMNVEV (reference sequence). CDR3 length equals 17 residues. The CDR3 DNA follows: TGTGCCAGCAGTTTATCGGGGGACAGGGGGCGAGGCCGAATTATGTTCTTC. Protein product: CASSLSGDRGRGRIMFF.

The CDR3 loop reads CASSQVRLAGESSYEQYF. CDR3 bases: TGTGCCAGCAGCCAAGTGAGACTAGCGGGGGAAAGCTCCTACGAGCAGTACTTC. The chain combines TRBV14 with TRBJ2-7; 12 bases line up with TRBD2. J was trimmed by 0 bases and V by 1 base; bases with no gene match: 7. The CDR3 extends over 18 amino acids. Per germline, CDR1 SGHDN and CDR2 FVKESK.

V is TRBV7-9 and J is TRBJ2-7, with D possibly matching TRBD2 (5 bases). V was shortened by 1 base and J by 0 bases, with 10 bases between the two germline ends. The CDR3 is 15 amino acids. Per germline, CDR1 SEHNR and CDR2 FQNEAQ (reference sequence). The CDR3 is CASSLGEGFSYEQYF. CDR3 nucleotide sequence: TGTGCCAGCAGCTTAGGAGAGGGATTCTCCTACGAGCAGTACTTC.

The J gene is TRBJ2-1, the V gene TRBV7-3; the D gene is possibly TRBD1 (6 bases). With 3 bases removed from V and 8 bases from J, the gap between germline ends came to 11 bases. The CDR3 runs to 13 residues. Germline CDR1 is SGHTA and CDR2 is FQGTGA. Here the CDR3 reads CASSLGALYEQFF. The CDR3 coding sequence is TGTGCCAGCAGCTTGGGGGCTCTCTATGAGCAGTTCTTC.

The chain has TRBV29-1 and TRBJ2-7, with TRBD1 as a possible D gene (5 bases). V was trimmed by 7 bases and J by 4 bases, leaving 17 bases between them. CDR1 is SQVTM, CDR2 ANQGSEA, per germline. The CDR3 totals 13 residues. DNA for the CDR3: TGCAGCGCTAGGTCCCCAGGGCTATACGAGCAGTACTTC. Translated: CSARSPGLYEQYF.

This chain joins TRBV4-1 and TRBJ2-7, with D perhaps matching TRBD1 or TRBD2 (6 bases each). The CDR3 runs 16 residues. Deletions cut 1 base from V and 4 bases from J, with 17 bases between. Germline CDR1 MGHRA, CDR2 YSYEKL. The CDR3 DNA follows: TGCGCCAGCAGCCAAGGGGGGGCGGGAAAGTATTACGAGCAGTACTTC. It codes for CASSQGGAGKYYEQYF.

The genes are TRBV6-6 and TRBJ2-7; D gene ambiguous. Germline CDR1 is MNHNY and CDR2 is SVGAGI (reference sequence). The V end lost 0 bases, the J end lost 0 bases, and 12 bases lay between the germline ends. There are 16 residues in the CDR3. CDR3 DNA sequence: TGTGCCAGCAGTTACTCGAGTGGGTTCTCCTCCTACGAGCAGTACTTC. Its translation is CASSYSSGFSSYEQYF.

The chain links TRBV28 to TRBJ2-2, with D perhaps matching TRBD2 (6 bases). The length of the CDR3 is 17 residues. V shed 4 bases and J shed 2 bases, with 17 bases lying between them. Germline V CDR1 and CDR2: MDHEN, SYDVKM. The CDR3 is CASSSYWDSLNTGELFF. The CDR3 bases are TGTGCCAGCAGTTCCTACTGGGACTCCTTAAACACCGGGGAGCTGTTTTTT.

The chain employs TRBV5-1 and TRBJ2-1; TRBD1 aligns across 9 bases. This CDR3 is built from 13 residues. Trimming cost V 4 bases and J 8 bases; bases outside gene matches: 4. The germline gives CDR1 SGHRS, CDR2 YFSETQ. This chain's CDR3 is CASSGDRAYEQFF. The CDR3 DNA follows: TGCGCCAGCAGCGGGGACAGGGCCTATGAGCAGTTCTTC. Based on the CDR3 plus reference TRBV5-1 and TRBJ2-1, the full variable domain is KAGVTQTPRYLIKTRGQQVTLSCSPISGHRSVSWYQQTPGQGLQFLFEYFSETQRNKGNFPGRFSGRQFSNSRSEMNVSTLELGDSALYLCASSGDRAYEQFFGPGTRLTVL.